A single sample is the source of the 28 T cell receptor beta chains below, sequenced in a study of CD8+ T cells in alopecia areata. The authors extracted RNA and reverse transcribed it into cDNA as the sequencing template. This table comes from immunoSEQ multiplex PCR, and its TCRdb copy is limited to in-frame clones, with some not included. The table records 200,000 or so clones, roughly 60% of them present only once. Treatment specified: oral pan-JAK inhibitor, 5-10 mg twice daily. The specimen was CD4+ T cells sorted from blood, collected at week 24, from a patient treated with tofacitinib. All receptors derive from a human donor with alopecia areata.

The chain joins TRBV2 to TRBJ1-1; D remains unclear. V gave up 3 bases and J gave up 11 bases, with 13 bases separating them. The CDR3 covers 12 residues. Germline assignment: CDR1 SNHLY and CDR2 FYNNEI. CDR3 bases: TGTGCCAGCAGTGATCGCGGGCCTCGGGCTTTCTTT. Encoded protein: CASSDRGPRAFF.

In this sample, this clone turned up a few times. The V and J genes are TRBV10-3 and TRBJ2-2; D is possibly TRBD2 (6 bases). V lost 7 bases to trimming and J lost 0 bases, with 9 bases between them. This CDR3 is 14 amino acids long. CDR1 and CDR2 from the germline V gene are ENHRY and SYGVKD. The CDR3 region has the DNA TGTGCCATCACCGGGACTTCGAACACCGGGGAGCTGTTTTTT. It is translated as CAITGTSNTGELFF.

CDR3: CASSYDNSGGHSPLHF. The CDR3 DNA sequence: TGTGCCAGCAGTTACGATAACTCAGGGGGACATTCACCCCTCCACTTT. The V gene is TRBV6-5, the J gene TRBJ1-6; TRBD1 aligns across 7 bases. The CDR3 extends over 16 amino acids. The V gene's germline CDR1 is MNHEY and CDR2 SVGAGI. Losses at the gene ends were 2 bases for V and 8 bases for J; bases not matched to a gene: 9.

The genes are TRBV4-3 and TRBJ1-1, with D unclear. The CDR3 has 13 amino acids. Germline V gene lookup returns CDR1 LGHNA and CDR2 YSLEER. The V end lost 5 bases, the J end lost 1 base, and 8 bases lay between the germline ends. The CDR3 DNA is TGCGCCAGCAGCGGGCGGGAGAACACTGAAGCTTTCTTT. Protein sequence: CASSGRENTEAFF.

V and J are TRBV5-6 and TRBJ2-7, with D possibly being TRBD1 (6 bases). Germline loops: CDR1 SGHDT, CDR2 YYEEEE. V lost 4 bases and J lost 0, with 17 bases in between. The CDR3 runs to 16 residues. This chain's CDR3 is CASSPIVDRSSYEQYF. The CDR3 DNA follows: TGTGCCAGCAGCCCGATCGTTGACAGGAGCTCCTACGAGCAGTACTTC.

This clone was found a few times. The rearrangement joins TRBV29-1 to TRBJ2-3; the D is unclear. The CDR3 length is 10 residues. Germline CDR1 is SQVTM and CDR2 is ANQGSEA. V lost 7 bases to trimming and J lost 2 bases, with 4 bases between them. CDR3 residues: CSAYTDTQYF. The DNA of the CDR3 is TGCAGCGCGTACACAGATACGCAGTATTTT.

The chain uses TRBV4-2 and TRBJ1-4, with TRBD1 matching over 7 bases. V gave up 5 bases and J gave up 0 bases; unmatched junction bases: 12. The germline V gene encodes CDR1 LGHNA and CDR2 YNFKEQ. This CDR3 is 18 amino acids long. CDR3 in DNA: TGTGCCAGCAGCAGAGTACGACAGGGAACCGCAACTAATGAAAAACTGTTTTTT. Translation gives CASSRVRQGTATNEKLFF.

The V and J genes are TRBV9 and TRBJ1-6; D might be TRBD1 (6 bases). This CDR3 has 14 amino acids. Germline V gene sequence: CDR1 SGDLS, CDR2 YYNGEE. V was trimmed by 3 bases and J by 7 bases, leaving 11 bases between them. CDR3 amino acids: CASSEQGSNSPLHF. The CDR3 bases are TGTGCCAGCAGCGAACAGGGAAGCAATTCACCCCTCCACTTT.

J is TRBJ2-5 and V is TRBV7-2; no definite D call. The ends were cut back, 1 base at V and 0 bases at J, with 3 bases in the middle. This CDR3 has 13 residues. Germline CDR1 is SGHTA and CDR2 is FQGNSA. CDR3 DNA: TGTGCCAGCAGCTTAGGGAACCAAGAGACCCAGTACTTC. Translation: CASSLGNQETQYF.

With respect to this clone: Other DNA sequences from this sample encode an identical CDR3 as well. This sequence joins TRBV5-1 and TRBJ2-7, with D unresolved. The CDR3 loop spans 14 amino acids. Trimming removed 0 bases from V and 0 bases from J, with 7 bases in between. Germline assignment: CDR1 SGHRS and CDR2 YFSETQ. The CDR3 sequence is CASSLEGTSYEQYF. For the CDR3, the DNA is TGCGCCAGCAGCTTGGAGGGCACCTCCTACGAGCAGTACTTC.

V gene TRBV7-2 combines with J gene TRBJ2-1; TRBD2 matches 13 bases. The CDR3 has 15 amino acids. The germline gives CDR1 SGHTA, CDR2 FQGNSA. Trimming took 5 bases from V and 6 from J; bases not matched to a gene: 4. The CDR3 sequence is CASSRRTSGGNEQFF. The CDR3, as DNA: TGTGCCAGCAGCCGTAGGACTAGCGGGGGCAATGAGCAGTTCTTC.

This clone came up a few times. The V gene is TRBV29-1, the J gene TRBJ2-7; D tentatively fits TRBD1 or TRBD2 (6 bases each). Germline lookup yields CDR1 SQVTM and CDR2 ANQGSEA. The CDR3 runs to 16 residues. Trimming removed 7 bases at V and 0 bases at J, with 22 bases between. The CDR3, as DNA: TGCAGCGGTTCAACTCCTTTGGGGGGCAGCTCCTACGAGCAGTACTTC. This sequence encodes CSGSTPLGGSSYEQYF.

This sequence joins TRBV2 and TRBJ2-3; weak D call: TRBD2 (5 bases). This CDR3 contains 15 residues. Trimming removed 4 bases from V and 0 bases from J, with 11 bases in between. Germline CDR1 SNHLY, CDR2 FYNNEI. In DNA form, the CDR3 reads TGTGCCAGCAGTGTTCCGGCGGGCAGCACAGATACGCAGTATTTT. Protein product: CASSVPAGSTDTQYF.

The rearrangement links TRBV6-5 to TRBJ2-3, with 9 nucleotides matching TRBD2. CDR1 is MNHEY and CDR2 is SVGAGI in the germline V gene. V trimming: 0 bases; J trimming: 3 bases; junction bases outside the gene matches: 4. This CDR3 has 16 residues. The CDR3 reads CASSYSSSGITDTQYF. The CDR3 DNA reads TGTGCCAGCAGTTACTCGTCTAGCGGGATTACAGATACGCAGTATTTT.

This chain links TRBV28 with TRBJ1-4; D is unclear. Between the trimmed V and J ends, which lost 8 bases and 2 bases, there was a span of 9 bases. This CDR3 is 13 amino acids long. CDR1 and CDR2 (germline): MDHEN, SYDVKM. CDR3 residues: CASWGMTNEKLFF. Written as DNA, the CDR3 is TGTGCCAGCTGGGGAATGACTAATGAAAAACTGTTTTTT.

The chain is built from TRBV25-1 and TRBJ1-2; 12 bases map to TRBD1. Trimming removed 6 bases from V and 4 bases from J; junction bases left unmatched: 6. Germline V lookup: CDR1 MGHDK, CDR2 SYGVNS. This CDR3 is 15 amino acids long. As DNA, the CDR3 is TGTGCCAGCAGCCGGGGGACAGGGGGCTTCTATGGCTACACCTTC. Encoded protein: CASSRGTGGFYGYTF.

The rearrangement uses TRBV19 and TRBJ1-2; 7 positions agree with TRBD1. The germline V gene encodes CDR1 LNHDA and CDR2 SQIVND (reference sequence). The V gene end was trimmed by 7 bases and the J gene end by 4 bases; junction bases not matched to a gene: 6. This CDR3 spans 13 amino acids. The CDR3 DNA follows: TGTGCCAGTACCCGGACAGGAACCTATGGCTACACCTTC. This codes for CASTRTGTYGYTF. Variable domain in full (rest from reference TRBV19 and TRBJ1-2): DGGITQSPKYLFRKEGQNVTLSCEQNLNHDAMYWYRQDPGQGLRLIYYSQIVNDFQKGDIAEGYSVSREKKESFPLTVTSAQKNPTAFYLCASTRTGTYGYTFGSGTRLTVV.

This clone has only one observation. The chain uses TRBV5-1 and TRBJ2-5; TRBD1 agrees at 7 bases. This CDR3 region has 13 residues. The trim removed 6 bases at V and 3 bases at J, leaving 5 bases unmatched. Germline V gene sequence: CDR1 SGHRS, CDR2 YFSETQ. In DNA form, the CDR3 reads TGCGCCAGCACCGACAGGGAAGAAGAGACCCAGTACTTC. It is translated as CASTDREEETQYF.

A remark on this clone: Other DNA sequences in the sample encode the same CDR3. V is TRBV9 and J is TRBJ1-1; TRBD1 might be the D (5 bases). Germline CDR1 is SGDLS and CDR2 is YYNGEE. The CDR3 is 13 residues long. Trimming took 1 base from V and 4 from J, leaving 8 bases between them. The CDR3 nucleotides read TGTGCCAGCAGCGTAAGGCAGGGCACTGAAGCTTTCTTT. It encodes CASSVRQGTEAFF.

The chain has TRBV7-3 and TRBJ2-5, with TRBD2 matching 7 bases. The CDR3 totals 15 residues. The germline V gene encodes CDR1 SGHTA and CDR2 FQGTGA. J was trimmed by 4 bases and V by 5 bases; bases with no gene match: 10. The CDR3 spells CASSPGGGEGETQYF. The CDR3 DNA reads TGTGCCAGCAGCCCCGGTGGCGGGGAGGGAGAGACCCAGTACTTC.

This clone was seen only once. The chain couples TRBV5-5 to TRBJ2-5; D unresolved. The CDR3 loop spans 16 amino acids. V lost 4 bases and J lost 1, with 17 bases in between. The V gene's germline CDR1 is SGHKS and CDR2 YYEKEE (reference sequence). In DNA form, the CDR3 reads TGTGCCAGCAGCCCCGAGTTGGGATTAGGCCAAGAGACCCAGTACTTC. This sequence encodes CASSPELGLGQETQYF. Complete variable domain (other parts from reference TRBV5-5 and TRBJ2-5): DAGVTQSPTHLIKTRGQQVTLRCSPISGHKSVSWYQQVLGQGPQFIFQYYEKEERGRGNFPDRFSARQFPNYSSELNVNALLLGDSALYLCASSPELGLGQETQYFGPGTRLLVL.

This chain joins TRBV30 and TRBJ2-1, with D perhaps matching TRBD1 or TRBD2 (5 bases each). The germline gives CDR1 GTSNPN, CDR2 SVGIG (reference sequence). The CDR3 totals 11 residues. Trimming cost V 0 bases and J 16 bases, with 13 bases left between them. The CDR3 is CAWSVFRGLFF. For the CDR3, the DNA is TGTGCCTGGAGTGTATTTCGGGGCCTCTTCTTC.

V gene TRBV6-5 combines with J gene TRBJ1-1, with TRBD1 identical over 8 bases. The CDR3 is 14 amino acids. CDR1 is MNHEY and CDR2 is SVGAGI in the germline V gene. V lost 2 bases, J lost 5 bases, and 4 bases stayed unmatched. This CDR3 reads CASSYDRQGTEAFF. The CDR3 bases are TGTGCCAGCAGTTACGATCGACAGGGGACTGAAGCTTTCTTT.

In regard to this clone: An end of the junction differs from the germline gene, which may be a read error. The rearrangement uses TRBV4-1 and TRBJ2-5; D unresolved. This CDR3 has 14 residues. Per the germline V gene, CDR1 is MGHRA and CDR2 is YSYEKL. The CDR3 DNA follows: TGCGCCAGCAGCCACACCAAAACGTACAAGGGCTCAAACTTC. It codes for CASSHTKTYKGSNF.

In this sample, this clone turned up a few times. The rearrangement links TRBV27 to TRBJ2-7; 11 nucleotides align to TRBD1. V was clipped by 2 bases and J by 5 bases; unmatched bases: 8. The germline CDR1 and CDR2 sequences are MNHEY and SMNVEV (reference sequence). CDR3 length: 16 amino acids. The CDR3, as DNA: TGTGCCAGCAGTTTAAGGACCGGACAGGGGGCAAACGAGCAGTACTTC. It specifies CASSLRTGQGANEQYF.

This clone appeared a few times. V is TRBV2 and J is TRBJ1-2, with D hard to call. CDR1 is SNHLY and CDR2 is FYNNEI in the germline V gene. This CDR3 is built from 11 residues. V lost 6 bases and J lost 5, with 7 bases in between. CDR3 nucleotides: TGTGCCAGCAGGCAGGAGTATGGCTACACCTTC. It codes for CASRQEYGYTF.

The V gene is TRBV29-1, the J gene TRBJ2-2; 7 bases are a match to TRBD1. Germline V CDR1 and CDR2: SQVTM, ANQGSEA. This CDR3 region has 17 residues. The junction had 15 bases not matched to a gene; V was cut back by 4 bases and J by 4 bases. CDR3 nucleotide sequence: TGCAGCGTTGCGTGGGGGCGGATCGGACAGGCCACCGGGGAGCTGTTTTTT. It codes for CSVAWGRIGQATGELFF.

The V call is TRBV28, the J call TRBJ1-2; 10 bases match TRBD1. Germline trimming cut 5 bases from V and 3 bases from J; bases unmatched to any gene: 6. Germline V gene data show CDR1 as MDHEN and CDR2 as SYDVKM. This CDR3 has 15 amino acids. The CDR3 loop reads CASSPDRGLDYGYTF. In DNA, the CDR3 is TGTGCCAGCAGTCCAGACAGGGGGCTTGACTATGGCTACACCTTC.